This TCR beta chain emerged from a study of shared clonotypes between healthy human individuals. Using immunoSEQ multiplex PCR, the repertoire was profiled, and TCRdb retains in-frame clones only, with some absent. The sample yields 550,000 to 600,000 clones, roughly 79% seen once. V was trimmed by 0 bases and J by 8 bases, leaving 9 bases between them. Per the germline V gene, CDR1 is SGHNT and CDR2 is YYREEE (reference sequence). This CDR3 contains 13 residues. This sequence originates from a woman in her thirties or forties in good health. Some clones in this sample may be carry-over from other donors' samples. The specimen sequenced was PBMCs. V is TRBV5-4 and J is TRBJ2-1; D unclear. CDR3 DNA sequence: TGTGCCAGCAGCTTGGGCAAAGTATATGAGCAGTTCTTC. It specifies CASSLGKVYEQFF.